This T cell receptor (beta chain) was obtained from a study of blood T cell repertoires in COVID-19 (dated by TCRdb to about 2020). About the full investigation: Samples covering the acute and convalescent phases of COVID-19 were provided by collaborators in the United States, Italy and Spain. Subjects who had been exposed to COVID-19, were actively infected with it, or had recovered from it provided the deeply sampled blood TCRbeta repertoires that made up the dataset. The samples were drawn from the first 160 participants of the ongoing ImmuneRACE study and from 1,254 subjects provided by 6 global collaborators. Nearly every sample came with metadata listing a de-identified subject ID, COVID-19 status, age in years and sex. Where available, HLA class I and class II types were obtained from metadata supplied by the sample provider rather than from assay-based typing. The repertoires were made available in a free public database intended to serve as a resource for research on the immune response to SARS-CoV-2. The prospective study material was composed of cDNA or gDNA derived from T cells, B-cell-depleted T cells, or PBMCs.

The immunoSEQ Assay, a bias-controlled multiplex PCR, was used to amplify TCRbeta CDR3 regions from genomic DNA. The original pipeline was this. The number of nucleated cells in each sample was estimated by amplification of reference gene primers within the assay. To quantify the absolute abundance of each unique TCRbeta CDR3 rearrangement, sequence reads were collapsed and filtered. For each sample, productive Simpson clonality was calculated by taking the square root of Simpson's diversity index across productive rearrangements. TCRdb's version of the immuneACCESS table is confined to in-frame rearrangements and falls short of the full clone set. An unresolved V gene accounts for under half of the shortfall where checked; the remainder is of unknown origin. The V and J calls and clone size are taken from that table; D and trimming were inferred from the DNA. This sample holds some 110,000 clones; 85% to 90% were observed only once. Around 3.3% of the sample is taken by the ten largest.

Note on this clone: The antigen it binds to is not known. No quality values exist for individual bases; no much larger clone is one base distant.

What the research found in general, with its limitations: The quantity of clinical and demographic metadata differed by source and by participant and was supplied without curation.

In Seattle, one collaborating source enrolled patients while the infection was active and tracked those patients longitudinally over the course of disease. Collaborating institutions collected whole blood in K2EDTA tubes following their own protocols. For TCRbeta analysis, collaborators shipped samples in one of three forms: frozen whole blood, isolated PBMCs, or DNA extracted from either of those sample types. From the germline V gene, CDR1 is SQVTM and CDR2 is ANQGSEA. From the cysteine through the phenylalanine, the CDR3 covers 15 amino acids. Only the CDR3 part of the read is kept: 45 bases, read in frame from the first base. Clipping removes 3 bases from V and 6 bases from J, with 8 as the unmatched junction base count.

In this chain, TRBV29-1 is recombined with TRBJ2-1; 10 central bases correspond to TRBD2. This TCR was recovered from an elderly woman with COVID-19, enrolled during active disease. Sequenced material: peripheral blood. The sequence in DNA is TGCAGCGTTGATGCCGGCCTAGCGGGAGTCAATGAGCAGTTCTTC. Translation gives CSVDAGLAGVNEQFF.